This is a list of T cell receptor beta chains from one sample in a study of vaccination effects on CD4 cells after COVID-19. For these receptors, no antigen is known. Sequencing was performed with immunoSEQ multiplex PCR; in TCRdb, only in-frame clones are kept and a portion is missing. The repertoire has tens of thousands of clones, approximately 80% of them found once; the top ten carry approximately 2.9%. This material consisted of CD4+ T cells from PBMCs cultured with HCoV-NL63 spike peptides, taken before COVID-19 vaccination. These receptors were collected from a human donor who received a COVID-19 vaccine. Each CDR3 is given with its conserved first and last residue. A D gene is named only where the DNA matches it firmly. A row's size may be missing; if present it is once, few, many or a size class.

D	size	J	length	V	DNA	CDR3
-	-	TRBJ1-2	14	TRBV5-1	TGCGCCAGCAGCTTGTTTGACAGGAGCGATGGCTACACCTTC	CASSLFDRSDGYTF
TRBD2	-	TRBJ2-1	17	TRBV19	TGTGCCAGTAGTATGGAACTAGCGGGTCCAACCTACAATGAGCAGTTCTTC	CASSMELAGPTYNEQFF
TRBD2	-	TRBJ2-3	17	TRBV18	TGTGCCAGCTCACCGCCCAATAGCGGGGGCGTGGGAGATACGCAGTATTTT	CASSPPNSGGVGDTQYF
TRBD1	-	TRBJ1-4	14	TRBV9	TGTGCCAGCAGCCTTAAGACATGGGACAGAAAACTGTTTTTT	CASSLKTWDRKLFF
-	-	TRBJ2-5	14	TRBV10-1	TGCGCCAGCAGTGAGAGAAGGGGGCAAGAGACCCAGTACTTC	CASSERRGQETQYF
TRBD1	-	TRBJ2-2	15	TRBV6-5	TGTGCCAGCAGACGACAGGGGGCAGGGCCCGGGGAGCTGTTTTTT	CASRRQGAGPGELFF
-	-	TRBJ2-6	14	TRBV19	TGTGCCAGTAGCTGGGTCGGCGGGGCCAACGTCCTGACTTTC	CASSWVGGANVLTF
-	-	TRBJ1-4	12	TRBV18	TGTGCCAGCTCACGGAGTAATGAAAAACTGTTTTTT	CASSRSNEKLFF
-	-	TRBJ2-3	15	TRBV7-3	TGTGCCAGCAGCTTAAGTGGTGACAGCACAGATACGCAGTATTTT	CASSLSGDSTDTQYF
TRBD1	-	TRBJ1-1	14	TRBV5-1	TGCGCCAGCACCACCCAGACAGGGTCCACTGAAGCTTTCTTT	CASTTQTGSTEAFF
-	-	TRBJ2-4	12	TRBV30	TGTGCCTGGAGTATCGGCCGCAACATTCAGTACTTC	CAWSIGRNIQYF
-	-	TRBJ2-3	15	TRBV6-5	TGTGCCAGCAGTTACAGGGGAACAAGCACAGATACGCAGTATTTT	CASSYRGTSTDTQYF
-	-	TRBJ1-3	13	TRBV24-1	TGTGCCACCAGTGATTCAGGGGGAAACACCATATATTTT	CATSDSGGNTIYF
-	-	TRBJ2-2	14	TRBV6-1	TGTGCCAGCAACCCAGTCAGGGTCACCGGGGAGCTGTTTTTT	CASNPVRVTGELFF
-	few	TRBJ1-5	15	TRBV7-2	TGTGCCAGCAGCTTCCTTATGGACAGTAATCAGCCCCAGCATTTT	CASSFLMDSNQPQHF
-	few	TRBJ1-4	12	TRBV24-1	TGTGCCACCAGTCGGGACGGTGAAAAACTGTTTTTT	CATSRDGEKLFF
TRBD2	-	TRBJ2-1	15	TRBV5-1	TGCGCCAGCAGCATACTAGCGGGGGCCGACAATGAGCAGTTCTTC	CASSILAGADNEQFF
-	-	TRBJ1-1	14	TRBV3-1/TRBV3-2	TGTGCCAGCAGCCAAAACGCAGGGAACACTGAAGCTTTCTTT	CASSQNAGNTEAFF
-	-	TRBJ2-2	16	TRBV7-6	TGTGCCAGCAGCCCTGCAGCGGGTCTTAACACCGGGGAGCTGTTTTTT	CASSPAAGLNTGELFF
TRBD1	-	TRBJ1-2	15	TRBV5-1	TGCGCCAGCAGCGCTATTACAGGGGCTAACTATGGCTACACCTTC	CASSAITGANYGYTF
-	-	TRBJ1-2	16	TRBV6-1	TGTGCCAGCAGAGAAACATCGAATGCGGGGTACTATGGCTACACCTTC	CASRETSNAGYYGYTF
-	once	TRBJ2-2	16	TRBV7-2	TGTGCCAGCAGCCCTAGTGGATACCGGGACACCGGGGAGCTGTTTTTT	CASSPSGYRDTGELFF
-	-	TRBJ1-4	16	TRBV4-1	TGCGCCAGCAGCCTCGAACGGGCAGCAACTAATGAAAAACTGTTTTTT	CASSLERAATNEKLFF
-	few	TRBJ2-2	15	TRBV28	TGTGCCAGCACCAAGAGGCGGGGGAACACCGGGGAGCTGTTTTTT	CASTKRRGNTGELFF
-	-	TRBJ2-5	14	TRBV7-3	TGTGCCAGCAGCTTAGAACCCTCCCAAGAGACCCAGTACTTC	CASSLEPSQETQYF
-	-	TRBJ1-6	14	TRBV19	TGTGCCAGTACCCTAGCCGGGGGGGGGTCACCCCTCCACTTT	CASTLAGGGSPLHF
-	once	TRBJ2-3	14	TRBV14	TGTGCCAGCAGCCAAGATCTGTGGGGGCCTTCGCAGTATTTT	CASSQDLWGPSQYF
-	few	TRBJ2-3	13	TRBV3-1/TRBV3-2	TGTGCCAGCAGACAGTCAATCACAGATACGCAGTATTTT	CASRQSITDTQYF
TRBD1	-	TRBJ1-1	15	TRBV28	TGTGCCAGCAGTATCCCCGGGACAGGGAACACTGAAGCTTTCTTT	CASSIPGTGNTEAFF
-	-	TRBJ1-1	14	TRBV5-1	TGCGCCAGCAGCTTGGAGGGCAGCGACTATGAAGCTTTCTTT	CASSLEGSDYEAFF
-	-	TRBJ1-1	13	TRBV2	TGTGCCAGCAGTGCCATTGTGAACACTGAAGCTTTCTTT	CASSAIVNTEAFF
-	-	TRBJ1-2	14	TRBV4-1	TGCGCCAGCAGCCAAGATAGGACAGTCTATGGCTACACCTTC	CASSQDRTVYGYTF
-	once	TRBJ2-2	15	TRBV5-1	TGCGCCAGCAGCTTTCGTTCGACAGATCCCGGGGAGCTGTTTTTT	CASSFRSTDPGELFF
-	-	TRBJ1-1	16	TRBV19	TGTGCCAGTAGTCCACGTCCCAGGGGAGGGAACACTGAAGCTTTCTTT	CASSPRPRGGNTEAFF
-	-	TRBJ1-5	16	TRBV6-6	TGTGCCAGCAGTTACTCGAAAGACAGTAGCAATCAGCCCCAGCATTTT	CASSYSKDSSNQPQHF
TRBD1	-	TRBJ1-1	15	TRBV6-4	TGTGCCAGCAGTGACGGAGGGACAGCTAACCGAGGGGCTTTCTTT	CASSDGGTANRGAFF
-	-	TRBJ2-3	15	TRBV30	TGTGCCTGGAGTGTTACAGGACACAGCACAGATACGCAGTATTTT	CAWSVTGHSTDTQYF
-	-	TRBJ2-2	14	TRBV9	TGTGCCAGCAGCGTAGATCCGGGACCCGGGGAGCTGTTTTTT	CASSVDPGPGELFF
TRBD2	once	TRBJ2-2	14	TRBV2	TGTGCCAGCAGGGGGACTAGCGGCTCCGGGGAGCTGTTTTTT	CASRGTSGSGELFF
-	once	TRBJ1-6	15	TRBV5-6	TGTGCCAGCAGCTTGTTATCAGGGGTTAATTCACCCCTCCACTTT	CASSLLSGVNSPLHF
-	-	TRBJ2-2	15	TRBV11-2	TGTGCCAGCAGTCAGATCAGGGGATTGACCGGGGAGCTGTTTTTT	CASSQIRGLTGELFF
TRBD2	-	TRBJ2-6	15	TRBV6-2/TRBV6-3	TGTGCCAGCAGTTACGCGGGGGCTGGGGCCAACGTCCTGACTTTC	CASSYAGAGANVLTF
TRBD2	once	TRBJ2-5	16	TRBV2	TGTGCCAGCATCCAGTGGGGGGGGAGCTACCAAGAGACCCAGTACTTC	CASIQWGGSYQETQYF
TRBD1	-	TRBJ1-1	13	TRBV28	TGTGCCAGCACGAAAGGGACAGACCTTGAAGCTTTCTTT	CASTKGTDLEAFF
-	-	TRBJ2-2	17	TRBV5-1	TGCGCCAGCAGCTTGGTTGTTTTGTCAGGGAACACCGGGGAGCTGTTTTTT	CASSLVVLSGNTGELFF
-	-	TRBJ1-4	15	TRBV7-8	TGTGCCAGCAGCGCCGTCCGGGATCTAGGCGAAAAACTGTTTTTT	CASSAVRDLGEKLFF
-	-	TRBJ1-4	15	TRBV5-1	TGCGCCAGCAGCCTCCACAGGGCGTCTAATGAAAAACTGTTTTTT	CASSLHRASNEKLFF
-	-	TRBJ1-5	15	TRBV5-1	TGCGCCAGCAGCTTGGGGGGGGCGCGAAATCAGCCCCAGCATTTT	CASSLGGARNQPQHF
-	-	TRBJ2-6	16	TRBV9	TGTGCCAGCAGCGTAGTGGGGGTCCCTGGGGCCAACGTCCTGACTTTC	CASSVVGVPGANVLTF
-	-	TRBJ1-1	12	TRBV3-1/TRBV3-2	TGTGCCAGCAGCCAAACCGATACTGAAGCTTTCTTT	CASSQTDTEAFF
TRBD1	-	TRBJ2-5	13	TRBV30	TGTGCCTGGACCCGGGACAGACAAGAGACCCAGTACTTC	CAWTRDRQETQYF
-	once	TRBJ1-1	11	TRBV10-3	TGTGCCATCAGTCACGGGTTTGAAGCTTTCTTT	CAISHGFEAFF
-	-	TRBJ2-6	14	TRBV10-1	TGCGCCAGCAGTGAGAGCTCTGGGGCCAACGTCCTGACTTTC	CASSESSGANVLTF
-	-	TRBJ1-1	15	TRBV5-5	TGTGCCAGCAGCTCGTACAGGGTCGGGAACACTGAAGCTTTCTTT	CASSSYRVGNTEAFF
-	-	TRBJ1-2	10	TRBV28	TGTGCCACCCTTTATACTGGCTACACCTTC	CATLYTGYTF
TRBD1	-	TRBJ1-6	17	TRBV5-4	TGTGCCAGCAGCTTGGCCTTGGGACAGGGAATGGGTTCACCCCTCCACTTT	CASSLALGQGMGSPLHF
TRBD1	few	TRBJ1-4	15	TRBV27	TGTGCCAGCAGTGCCTATACAGGGGATCGGGAAAAACTGTTTTTT	CASSAYTGDREKLFF